This is a list of T cell receptor beta chains from one sample in a study of cytomegalovirus exposure and HLA in healthy donors. TCRdb's table, derived via immunoSEQ multiplex PCR, lists solely in-frame clones and lacks some. The table has 90,000 to 150,000 clones, about 85% seen once. Sequencing input: PBMCs. Receptor source: a woman in her thirties in good health and CMV-seronegative. Both conserved end residues are part of each CDR3. The D gene is left open where the match is weak. Some rows mark clone size as missing; the rest say once, few, many or name a class of expanded clone.

v_call: TRBV6-1; d_call: TRBD1; clone_size: .; j_call: TRBJ2-7; cdr3_aa: CASSVRDRGFGEQYF; cdr3_nt: TGTGCCAGCAGTGTCCGGGACAGGGGGTTTGGCGAGCAGTACTTC
v_call: TRBV21-1; d_call: .; clone_size: .; j_call: TRBJ1-1; cdr3_aa: CASSKAGQVLGGTEAFF; cdr3_nt: TGTGCCAGCAGCAAAGCCGGACAGGTCCTGGGGGGCACTGAAGCTTTCTTT
v_call: TRBV27; d_call: .; clone_size: .; j_call: TRBJ1-2; cdr3_aa: CASSYGPGTRDGYTF; cdr3_nt: TGTGCCAGCAGTTACGGACCGGGCACCAGGGATGGCTACACCTTC
v_call: TRBV9; d_call: TRBD1; clone_size: .; j_call: TRBJ2-5; cdr3_aa: CASSSRTGTGEETQYF; cdr3_nt: TGTGCCAGCAGCTCCCGAACCGGGACAGGAGAAGAGACCCAGTACTTC
v_call: TRBV27; d_call: TRBD1; clone_size: .; j_call: TRBJ1-2; cdr3_aa: CASSLRDRGGYTF; cdr3_nt: TGTGCCAGCAGTTTGAGGGACAGGGGCGGCTACACCTTC
v_call: TRBV23-1; d_call: TRBD1; clone_size: .; j_call: TRBJ2-2; cdr3_aa: CASRRTGDTGELFF; cdr3_nt: TGCGCCAGCCGCCGGACAGGGGACACCGGGGAGCTGTTTTTT
v_call: TRBV28; d_call: TRBD1; clone_size: .; j_call: TRBJ2-7; cdr3_aa: CASSRLTGGSGEQYF; cdr3_nt: TGTGCCAGCAGCCGACTGACAGGGGGTTCGGGCGAGCAGTACTTC
v_call: TRBV4-1; d_call: TRBD1; clone_size: .; j_call: TRBJ2-2; cdr3_aa: CASSQPGGGPGELFF; cdr3_nt: TGCGCCAGCAGCCAACCAGGGGGCGGTCCCGGGGAGCTGTTTTTT
v_call: TRBV7-6; d_call: TRBD2; clone_size: .; j_call: TRBJ2-5; cdr3_aa: CASSLAPRGGGLQETQYF; cdr3_nt: TGTGCCAGCAGCTTAGCGCCTCGGGGCGGGGGGCTCCAAGAGACCCAGTACTTC
v_call: TRBV5-1; d_call: .; clone_size: .; j_call: TRBJ1-4; cdr3_aa: CASSLGAGIGNEKLFF; cdr3_nt: TGCGCCAGCAGCTTGGGAGCGGGAATCGGGAATGAAAAACTGTTTTTT
v_call: TRBV9; d_call: .; clone_size: few; j_call: TRBJ1-2; cdr3_aa: CASSASDSYGYTF; cdr3_nt: TGTGCCAGCAGCGCATCGGACAGCTATGGCTACACCTTC
v_call: TRBV7-6; d_call: .; clone_size: .; j_call: TRBJ1-1; cdr3_aa: CASSLGERAARAFF; cdr3_nt: TGTGCCAGCAGCTTAGGGGAGAGGGCCGCGAGGGCTTTCTTT
v_call: TRBV19; d_call: .; clone_size: .; j_call: TRBJ1-2; cdr3_aa: CASSILGGSSYGYTF; cdr3_nt: TGTGCCAGTAGTATTTTAGGGGGTTCGAGCTATGGCTACACCTTC
v_call: TRBV7-8; d_call: TRBD1; clone_size: .; j_call: TRBJ1-1; cdr3_aa: CASSEGAGRTEAFF; cdr3_nt: TGTGCCAGCAGCGAGGGGGCGGGGAGAACTGAAGCTTTCTTT
v_call: TRBV10-3; d_call: .; clone_size: .; j_call: TRBJ1-1; cdr3_aa: CAISESGGARGTEAFF; cdr3_nt: TGTGCCATCAGTGAGTCGGGGGGGGCGAGGGGCACTGAAGCTTTCTTT
v_call: TRBV5-6; d_call: .; clone_size: .; j_call: TRBJ2-5; cdr3_aa: CASSYGASGGLQETQYF; cdr3_nt: TGTGCCAGCAGCTACGGGGCCTCCGGAGGGCTCCAAGAGACCCAGTACTTC
v_call: TRBV29-1; d_call: TRBD2; clone_size: once; j_call: TRBJ2-5; cdr3_aa: CSVDWGGVQETQYF; cdr3_nt: TGCAGCGTTGACTGGGGGGGGGTACAAGAGACCCAGTACTTC
v_call: TRBV2; d_call: TRBD1; clone_size: once; j_call: TRBJ2-1; cdr3_aa: CASSVHRTGGSYNEQFF; cdr3_nt: TGTGCCAGCAGTGTTCATCGGACAGGGGGCTCCTACAATGAGCAGTTCTTC
v_call: TRBV7-9; d_call: .; clone_size: many; j_call: TRBJ2-2; cdr3_aa: CASREPGMAGELFF; cdr3_nt: TGTGCCAGCAGAGAACCAGGGATGGCCGGGGAGCTGTTTTTT
v_call: TRBV4-1; d_call: .; clone_size: .; j_call: TRBJ1-1; cdr3_aa: CASSQVGGARTEAFF; cdr3_nt: TGCGCCAGCAGCCAAGTCGGAGGCGCCAGGACTGAAGCTTTCTTT
v_call: TRBV27; d_call: .; clone_size: .; j_call: TRBJ2-1; cdr3_aa: CASSFLGAVNEQFF; cdr3_nt: TGTGCCAGCAGTTTTCTGGGGGCGGTAAATGAGCAGTTCTTC
v_call: TRBV10-2; d_call: .; clone_size: .; j_call: TRBJ2-7; cdr3_aa: CASSDWLEAGEQYF; cdr3_nt: TGCGCCAGCAGTGATTGGCTAGAGGCGGGCGAGCAGTACTTC
v_call: TRBV4-1; d_call: .; clone_size: .; j_call: TRBJ2-3; cdr3_aa: CASSLGGTVSTDTQYF; cdr3_nt: TGCGCCAGCAGCCTTGGAGGGACTGTCAGCACAGATACGCAGTATTTT
v_call: TRBV11-2; d_call: TRBD2; clone_size: .; j_call: TRBJ2-2; cdr3_aa: CASSLVSSGGTGELFF; cdr3_nt: TGTGCCAGCAGCTTAGTCTCGAGCGGGGGCACCGGGGAGCTGTTTTTT
v_call: TRBV4-2; d_call: TRBD1; clone_size: .; j_call: TRBJ1-5; cdr3_aa: CASRGQGAQPQHF; cdr3_nt: TGTGCCAGCCGGGGACAGGGGGCTCAGCCCCAGCATTTT
v_call: TRBV7-6; d_call: TRBD2; clone_size: .; j_call: TRBJ2-2; cdr3_aa: CASSFSPGLARRELFF; cdr3_nt: TGTGCCAGCAGCTTTTCTCCGGGACTAGCGCGCCGGGAGCTGTTTTTT
v_call: TRBV10-3; d_call: .; clone_size: few; j_call: TRBJ2-2; cdr3_aa: CAIGTGHTGELFF; cdr3_nt: TGTGCCATCGGTACAGGGCACACCGGGGAGCTGTTTTTT
v_call: TRBV5-6; d_call: .; clone_size: .; j_call: TRBJ1-6; cdr3_aa: CASSFRTNSAPPLHF; cdr3_nt: TGTGCCAGCAGCTTTAGGACAAACAGTGCGCCACCCCTCCACTTT
v_call: TRBV9; d_call: .; clone_size: .; j_call: TRBJ2-4; cdr3_aa: CASSVEGLGNIQYF; cdr3_nt: TGTGCCAGCAGCGTTGAGGGCTTGGGGAACATTCAGTACTTC
v_call: TRBV19; d_call: .; clone_size: .; j_call: TRBJ1-2; cdr3_aa: CASSAGLSYGYTF; cdr3_nt: TGTGCCAGTAGTGCGGGACTATCCTATGGCTACACCTTC
v_call: TRBV10-3; d_call: TRBD1; clone_size: .; j_call: TRBJ1-4; cdr3_aa: CAISVGRGQYEKLFF; cdr3_nt: TGTGCCATCAGTGTCGGAAGGGGGCAGTATGAAAAACTGTTTTTT
v_call: TRBV1; d_call: .; clone_size: many; j_call: TRBJ2-1; cdr3_aa: CTSSPRTRSSYNEQFF; cdr3_nt: TGCACCAGCAGCCCCCGGACTAGGAGCTCCTACAATGAGCAGTTCTTC
v_call: TRBV7-9; d_call: TRBD1; clone_size: .; j_call: TRBJ1-5; cdr3_aa: CASSLAGQFQPQHF; cdr3_nt: TGTGCCAGCAGCTTGGCGGGACAGTTCCAGCCCCAGCATTTT
v_call: TRBV7-2; d_call: TRBD2; clone_size: .; j_call: TRBJ2-3; cdr3_aa: CASSLKGSGGADTQYF; cdr3_nt: TGTGCCAGCAGCCTCAAAGGGAGCGGGGGGGCAGATACGCAGTATTTT
v_call: TRBV5-4; d_call: .; clone_size: .; j_call: TRBJ1-2; cdr3_aa: CASSPDWTRPNYGYTF; cdr3_nt: TGTGCCAGCAGCCCCGACTGGACACGTCCCAACTATGGCTACACCTTC
v_call: TRBV5-1; d_call: TRBD1; clone_size: .; j_call: TRBJ1-1; cdr3_aa: CASSHTGGTMNTEAFF; cdr3_nt: TGCGCCAGCAGCCATACAGGGGGGACCATGAACACTGAAGCTTTCTTT
v_call: TRBV6-5; d_call: .; clone_size: .; j_call: TRBJ2-5; cdr3_aa: CASSYQGTGAQTQYF; cdr3_nt: TGTGCCAGCAGTTATCAGGGGACCGGTGCCCAGACCCAGTACTTC
v_call: TRBV7-4; d_call: TRBD1; clone_size: .; j_call: TRBJ1-4; cdr3_aa: CASSFRDRTNEKLFF; cdr3_nt: TGTGCCAGCAGCTTCCGGGACAGGACTAATGAAAAACTGTTTTTT
v_call: TRBV7-9; d_call: TRBD1; clone_size: few; j_call: TRBJ1-6; cdr3_aa: CASSLSTGVSPLHF; cdr3_nt: TGTGCCAGCAGCTTGTCGACAGGGGTTTCACCCCTCCACTTT
v_call: TRBV5-1; d_call: .; clone_size: .; j_call: TRBJ2-3; cdr3_aa: CASSPGSRGGDTQYF; cdr3_nt: TGCGCCAGCAGCCCTGGGTCTAGGGGGGGAGATACGCAGTATTTT
v_call: TRBV2; d_call: .; clone_size: few; j_call: TRBJ1-1; cdr3_aa: CASRKTTGTGNTEAFF; cdr3_nt: TGTGCCAGCAGAAAGACCACCGGGACTGGGAACACTGAAGCTTTCTTT
v_call: TRBV7-2; d_call: TRBD2; clone_size: .; j_call: TRBJ2-3; cdr3_aa: CASSLGGLAASDTQYF; cdr3_nt: TGTGCCAGCAGCTTAGGTGGACTAGCAGCATCAGATACGCAGTATTTT
v_call: TRBV7-9; d_call: TRBD2; clone_size: .; j_call: TRBJ2-3; cdr3_aa: CASSARGGARTDTQYF; cdr3_nt: TGTGCCAGCAGCGCCCGGGGGGGGGCGCGCACAGATACGCAGTATTTT
v_call: TRBV30; d_call: .; clone_size: .; j_call: TRBJ1-2; cdr3_aa: CAGRSNYGYTF; cdr3_nt: TGTGCCGGCCGTTCTAACTATGGCTACACCTTC
v_call: TRBV30; d_call: .; clone_size: once; j_call: TRBJ2-5; cdr3_aa: CAWILGGGETQYF; cdr3_nt: TGTGCCTGGATCCTTGGGGGCGGGGAGACCCAGTACTTC
v_call: TRBV5-6; d_call: TRBD1; clone_size: .; j_call: TRBJ2-7; cdr3_aa: CASSLSSETGQSYYEQYF; cdr3_nt: TGTGCCAGCAGCTTGTCGAGCGAAACGGGACAGTCTTACTACGAGCAGTACTTC
v_call: TRBV5-6; d_call: .; clone_size: .; j_call: TRBJ2-6; cdr3_aa: CASSLRSPGGANVLTF; cdr3_nt: TGTGCCAGCAGCTTGAGGTCCCCAGGGGGGGCCAACGTCCTGACTTTC
v_call: TRBV6-1; d_call: .; clone_size: .; j_call: TRBJ2-3; cdr3_aa: CASRADSLGADTQYF; cdr3_nt: TGTGCCAGCAGGGCGGACAGTCTGGGGGCAGATACGCAGTATTTT
v_call: TRBV9; d_call: .; clone_size: .; j_call: TRBJ2-2; cdr3_aa: CASSGAASTGELFF; cdr3_nt: TGTGCCAGCAGCGGAGCAGCGAGCACCGGGGAGCTGTTTTTT
v_call: TRBV18; d_call: TRBD1; clone_size: .; j_call: TRBJ1-2; cdr3_aa: CASSPGQGPTNYGYTF; cdr3_nt: TGTGCCAGCTCACCAGGACAGGGCCCTACTAACTATGGCTACACCTTC